This T cell receptor beta chain was profiled in a study of CD8 T cells in ankylosing spondylitis. Study results and caveats: A TCR beta motif made of fewer than ten highly homologous variants seemed typical of ankylosing spondylitis blood.

Using quantitative 5'-RACE with molecular barcodes, the authors made TCR beta libraries. From the 5' RACE reads, TCRdb called clonotypes with MiXCR, one entry per CDR3 protein. The sample has roughly 120,000 distinct CDR3 sequences; approximately 15% are singletons. The J segment lost 4 bases and the V segment lost 6 bases, leaving 6 bases of the junction unmatched. Per the germline V gene, CDR1 is ENHRY and CDR2 is SYGVKD. The CDR3 is 14 amino acids. This clonotype showed up just a few times. Its specificity is not known. This TCR came from a female donor with ankylosing spondylitis or in good health (not recorded which). The chain joins TRBV10-3 to TRBJ2-7, with 10 bases aligning to TRBD2. Sequenced input: blood, either unsorted or a sorted T cell fraction (not recorded which). Written as DNA, the CDR3 is TGTGCCATCAGCAGAGCGGGGGGGCCTTACGAGCAGTACTTC. Protein: CAISRAGGPYEQYF.